This T cell receptor beta chain was obtained from a study of blood T cell repertoires in COVID-19. On the study more broadly: Nucleic acid was either cDNA or gDNA, and it came from T cells, B-cell-depleted T cells, or PBMCs.

V trimming: 3 bases; J trimming: 0 bases; junction bases outside the gene matches: 3. The germline CDR1 and CDR2 sequences are SGHRS and YFSETQ. This CDR3 spans 16 amino acids. Method: immunoSEQ multiplex PCR; TCRdb's copy keeps in-frame clones and lacks some. The sample contains some 240,000 clones, 65% to 90% of which appear only once. Sequencing input: peripheral blood. The clonotype originates from a man aged 45-65 years with active or convalescent COVID-19. The rearrangement links TRBV5-1 to TRBJ2-2, with 9 bases aligning to TRBD1. The CDR3 region has the DNA TGCGCCAGCAGCTGGGGACAGGGCCCGAACACCGGGGAGCTGTTTTTT. This codes for CASSWGQGPNTGELFF. The entire variable domain, with the rest obtained from reference TRBV5-1 and TRBJ2-2, is as follows: KAGVTQTPRYLIKTRGQQVTLSCSPISGHRSVSWYQQTPGQGLQFLFEYFSETQRNKGNFPGRFSGRQFSNSRSEMNVSTLELGDSALYLCASSWGQGPNTGELFFGEGSRLTVL.